This T cell receptor beta chain derives from a study of OX40 agonist ivuxolimab in advanced cancers. The wider study: Eligibility rules accepted prior anti-PD-1, anti-PD-L1 or anti-CTLA-4 therapy, and over 30% had some.

The method was immunoSEQ multiplex PCR; TCRdb's version includes in-frame clones alone and lacks a portion of them. The data show tens of thousands of clones, 77% seen once. The germline V gene encodes CDR1 SGHTA and CDR2 FQGNSA. The CDR3 consists of 13 residues. Between the trimmed V and J ends, which lost 5 bases and 0 bases, there was a span of 4 bases. The origin of this receptor is an adult with an advanced solid tumor such as melanoma, head and neck, liver or kidney cancer. This rearrangement joins TRBV7-2 to TRBJ2-2, with D unclear. Sample: CD4+ or CD8+ T cells sorted from blood, taken in a trial of the OX40 agonist ivuxolimab. For the CDR3, the DNA is TGTGCCAGCAGCCTCCCGAACACCGGGGAGCTGTTTTTT. Protein sequence: CASSLPNTGELFF.